The TCR beta chain under discussion was sequenced for a study of blood T cell repertoires in COVID-19. On the study more broadly: The United States, Italy and Spain were the sources of the acute and convalescent COVID-19 samples.

Germline values: CDR1 KGHSH, CDR2 LQKENI. Trimming shortened V by 3 bases and J by 2 bases, and 14 bases separated the two germline ends. The CDR3 length is 16 residues. Sequenced by immunoSEQ multiplex PCR; TCRdb stores in-frame clones only, minus some. The table shows about 58,000 clones, with about nine tenths occurring only once. The chain couples TRBV18 to TRBJ2-1, with D possibly matching TRBD1 (5 bases). The receptor comes from a woman aged 55-69 years with active COVID-19. Material: peripheral blood. Written as DNA, the CDR3 is TGTGCCAGCTCACCCCTCGGCAGGGTCACCTACAATGAGCAGTTCTTC. Protein sequence: CASSPLGRVTYNEQFF.